The T cell receptor beta chain described here comes from a study of control samples from healthy donors and cancer patients. Only in-frame clones appear in the TCRdb table, and some are missing; sequencing was by immunoSEQ multiplex PCR. The sample has 100,000 to 130,000 clones, 70% to 85% seen once; the top ten hold roughly 6.5%. Germline V gene sequence: CDR1 MNHNS, CDR2 SASEGT. The CDR3 consists of 17 residues. V dropped 6 bases and J dropped 0; count of bases not matched to a gene: 13. The source is a man between 18 and 29 years old in good health. The source material was blood. This chain joins TRBV6-1 and TRBJ1-1; 7 positions agree with TRBD1. CDR3 coding DNA: TGTGCCAGCAGCGAAAGGGACCTGGGACAGCTGAACACTGAAGCTTTCTTT. This encodes CASSERDLGQLNTEAFF.